A single sample is the source of the 32 T cell receptor beta chains below, sequenced in a study of identical twins. TCRdb itself ran the 5' RACE reads through MiXCR, one entry per CDR3 protein. Of just under 550,000 distinct CDR3 sequences in the sample, roughly 15% were seen once. The same sample was also studied in work on yellow fever vaccine responses in identical twins.

Sequenced sample: CD4+ T cells sorted from blood. These receptors were obtained from a woman aged 18 to 35 in good health.

The chain carries TRBV19 and TRBJ2-1, with D possibly TRBD2 on 6 matching bases. Trimming took 5 bases from V and 8 from J, leaving 16 bases between them. The CDR3 is 14 residues long. Germline CDR1 and CDR2: LNHDA and SQIVND (reference sequence). The CDR3 is CASSEIRRGDEQFF. The CDR3 DNA reads as TGTGCCAGTAGTGAGATTCGGCGGGGTGATGAGCAGTTCTTC.

This clonotype has a handful of counts. The chain joins TRBV12-3 or TRBV12-4 to TRBJ1-2; D gene uncertain. This CDR3 has 13 amino acids. V lost 6 bases, J lost 8 bases, and 16 bases lay in between. CDR3 in DNA: TGTGCCAGCAGCCCCGCCAGCCCGGCGGGCTACACCTTC. It encodes CASSPASPAGYTF.

This clonotype appeared a few times. The chain couples TRBV12-3 or TRBV12-4 to TRBJ2-3; D is perhaps TRBD2 (6 bases). The V gene lost 3 bases and the J gene lost 2 bases, with 15 bases spanning the gap. The CDR3 extends over 16 amino acids. The CDR3 spells CASSFGTGVFTDTQYF. The DNA for the CDR3 is TGTGCCAGCAGTTTTGGTACGGGAGTCTTCACAGATACGCAGTATTTT.

The chain uses TRBV25-1 and TRBJ2-7, with D perhaps matching TRBD1 or TRBD2 (5 bases each). The CDR3 spans 15 residues. Trimming left V 5 bases short and J 2 bases short, with 16 bases between. Germline CDR1 reads MGHDK; CDR2 reads SYGVNS. The CDR3 DNA reads TGTGCCAGCAGTCTAGGGAGAGGGGCAACCTACGAGCAGTACTTC. The encoded protein is CASSLGRGATYEQYF.

The chain carries TRBV2 and TRBJ2-1, with D possibly TRBD2 on 7 matching bases. Germline loops: CDR1 SNHLY, CDR2 FYNNEI. This CDR3 comprises 13 residues. V was pared by 6 bases and J by 5 bases, with 11 bases between. The CDR3 DNA sequence: TGTGCCAGCAGAGGGGGGGGGGACAATGAGCAGTTCTTC. Translating gives CASRGGGDNEQFF.

This clonotype was detected a few times. The chain combines TRBV4-1 with TRBJ1-1, with D unclear. The germline V gene encodes CDR1 MGHRA and CDR2 YSYEKL. V was pared by 0 bases and J by 4 bases, with 6 bases between. The CDR3 extends over 13 amino acids. CDR3: CASSQDFGTEAFF. The CDR3 nucleotides are TGCGCCAGCAGCCAAGATTTTGGCACTGAAGCTTTCTTT.

This clonotype was seen more than once but under ten times. The gene calls are TRBV28 and TRBJ1-1; TRBD1 agrees at 7 bases. Germline V gene lookup returns CDR1 MDHEN and CDR2 SYDVKM. J was trimmed by 1 base and V by 6 bases; bases with no gene match: 8. The CDR3 consists of 15 residues. The CDR3 here is CASSASGTENTEAFF. CDR3 nucleotides: TGTGCCAGCAGCGCCAGTGGGACAGAGAACACTGAAGCTTTCTTT.

The chain links TRBV28 to TRBJ2-1; D is uncertain. This CDR3 has 12 residues. Germline CDR1 is MDHEN and CDR2 is SYDVKM. The V and J ends lost 6 bases and 7 bases respectively, with 10 bases between them. CDR3: CASSLVWNEQFF. The CDR3 nucleotides read TGTGCCAGCAGCCTTGTATGGAATGAGCAGTTCTTC.

This clonotype occurred a few times. The V and J genes are TRBV10-3 and TRBJ2-3; 12 bases fit TRBD2. CDR1 and CDR2 from the germline V gene are ENHRY and SYGVKD. The CDR3 runs 17 residues. J was trimmed by 4 bases and V by 4 bases; bases with no gene match: 9. CDR3 nucleotides: TGTGCCATCAGTGGTCTAGCGGGAGGGCCCTGGCCAGATACGCAGTATTTT. Translating gives CAISGLAGGPWPDTQYF.

J is TRBJ2-5 and V is TRBV18, with D unresolved. The CDR3 contains 14 residues. Trimming removed 5 bases at V and 2 bases at J, with 12 bases between. Germline loops: CDR1 KGHSH, CDR2 LQKENI. The CDR3: CASSTSARQETQYF. In DNA, the CDR3 is TGTGCCAGCTCAACCTCAGCACGGCAAGAGACCCAGTACTTC.

V usage is TRBV7-2 and J usage is TRBJ2-1; a weak D match, TRBD2 (6 bases). The CDR3 extends over 17 amino acids. The germline V and J ends were trimmed by 8 bases and 7 bases, with 27 bases remaining between them. Germline CDR1 is SGHTA and CDR2 is FQGNSA. CDR3 DNA sequence: TGTGCCAGCCGATCCTCCTCCGGCGGAGGGCCTCGAAATGAGCAGTTCTTC. Translated, it gives CASRSSSGGGPRNEQFF.

The CDR3 reads CASSQGTTMNTEAFF. For the CDR3, the DNA is TGCGCCAGCAGCCAAGGGACCACCATGAACACTGAAGCTTTCTTT. This chain uses TRBV4-1 with TRBJ1-1; no clear D gene. CDR1 and CDR2 (germline): MGHRA, YSYEKL. V lost 1 base and J lost 0, with 9 bases in between. The CDR3 covers 15 residues.

V gene TRBV29-1 combines with J gene TRBJ2-1; 13 bases are a match to TRBD2. The CDR3 is made up of 15 amino acids. In germline, CDR1 is SQVTM, CDR2 ANQGSEA. Trimming removed 6 bases from V and 7 bases from J; junction bases left unmatched: 9. Here the CDR3 DNA reads TGCAGCGTCCGGAGACTAGCGGGAGGTTTAAATGAGCAGTTCTTC. It is translated as CSVRRLAGGLNEQFF.

Worth noting for this clonotype: A read error may explain this, as a much larger clone is one base away. This sequence joins TRBV18 and TRBJ2-1; D possibly corresponds to TRBD1 (6 bases). Deletions cut 3 bases from V and 8 bases from J, with 11 bases between. This CDR3 spans 13 amino acids. The germline gives CDR1 KGHSH, CDR2 LQKENI. CDR3 DNA sequence: TGTGCCAGCTCACCGGGACAAGGGGATGAGCAGTTCTTC. Protein product: CASSPGQGDEQFF.

The CDR3 reads CASSARDGSSYNEQFF. The DNA for the CDR3 is TGTGCCAGCAGCGCCCGGGACGGGAGCTCCTACAATGAGCAGTTCTTC. This chain joins TRBV5-4 and TRBJ2-1; TRBD2 might be the D (6 bases). Trimming took 4 bases from V and 0 from J, leaving 14 bases between them. CDR1 and CDR2 from the germline V gene are SGHNT and YYREEE (reference sequence). This CDR3 is built from 16 residues.

This clonotype has a handful of counts. This chain links TRBV5-4 with TRBJ2-1; D not resolved. The length of the CDR3 is 14 residues. CDR1 SGHNT and CDR2 YYREEE come from the germline V gene (reference sequence). With 0 bases removed from V and 4 bases from J, the gap between germline ends came to 8 bases. The DNA of the CDR3 is TGTGCCAGCAGCTTGGGGGCCGAATACAATGAGCAGTTCTTC. It specifies CASSLGAEYNEQFF.

This clonotype showed up just a few times. The chain combines TRBV20-1 with TRBJ1-2; D gene unclear. The V gene lost 5 bases and the J gene lost 8 bases, with 15 bases spanning the gap. This CDR3 is built from 12 residues. Germline loops: CDR1 DFQATT, CDR2 SNEGSKA (reference sequence). The CDR3 sequence: CSASSFPVGYTF. CDR3 coding DNA: TGCAGTGCTTCCAGTTTTCCGGTGGGCTACACCTTC.

This clonotype was detected a few times. This chain links TRBV10-2 with TRBJ2-2; D gene unclear. Germline CDR1 WSHSY, CDR2 SAAADI. The CDR3 loop spans 12 amino acids. V dropped 4 bases and J dropped 10 bases, with 10 bases sitting between them. For the CDR3, the DNA is TGCGCCAGCAGTGGTCCATTGACGGAGCTGTTTTTT. This sequence encodes CASSGPLTELFF.

This clonotype was seen just once. The chain uses TRBV5-5 and TRBJ2-4; 11 nucleotides match TRBD2. The V gene's germline CDR1 is SGHKS and CDR2 YYEKEE (reference sequence). V lost 0 bases to trimming and J lost 0 bases; unmatched junction nucleotides: 5. This CDR3 spans 18 amino acids. The CDR3 DNA reads TGTGCCAGCAGCTTGGGGACTAGCGGGCCTCTAGCCAAAAACATTCAGTACTTC. Translation: CASSLGTSGPLAKNIQYF.

This clonotype was seen more than once but under ten times. This rearrangement joins TRBV5-1 to TRBJ2-1; D might be TRBD1 (5 bases). The V end was cut by 0 bases, the J end by 15 bases, with 25 bases between. The CDR3 is 16 residues long. From germline, CDR1 is SGHRS and CDR2 YFSETQ. The CDR3 DNA is TGCGCCAGCAGCTTGGGGAATACCCAGGGCAATGTACCCACGTTCTTC. Translation: CASSLGNTQGNVPTFF.

V gene TRBV12-3 or TRBV12-4 combines with J gene TRBJ2-7, with 11 bases aligning to TRBD1. The CDR3 contains 15 residues. With V trimmed by 3 bases and J by 2 bases, 3 bases remained unmatched. The CDR3 DNA sequence: TGTGCCAGCAGTTTTACGGGACAGGGGGCCTACGAGCAGTACTTC. It translates to CASSFTGQGAYEQYF.

In its sample, this clonotype was seen a few times. The chain uses TRBV6-5 and TRBJ2-3; 8 bases match TRBD2. CDR3 length equals 16 residues. In germline, CDR1 is MNHEY, CDR2 SVGAGI. V dropped 1 base and J dropped 1; count of bases not matched to a gene: 4. Here the CDR3 reads CASSYFGAGGTDTQYF. DNA of the CDR3: TGTGCCAGCAGTTACTTCGGAGCGGGGGGCACAGATACGCAGTATTTT.

The chain uses TRBV10-3 and TRBJ2-1; 7 positions agree with TRBD2. There are 15 residues in the CDR3. The J segment lost 0 bases and the V segment lost 4 bases, leaving 3 bases of the junction unmatched. Looked up from germline, CDR1 is ENHRY and CDR2 is SYGVKD. The DNA of the CDR3 is TGTGCCATCAGTGCGAGCGGGACCTCCTACAATGAGCAGTTCTTC. It codes for CAISASGTSYNEQFF.

The V gene is TRBV6-5, the J gene TRBJ2-7; tentative D call: TRBD1 (5 bases). The CDR3 runs to 15 residues. In germline, CDR1 is MNHEY, CDR2 SVGAGI. V shed 2 bases and J shed 0 bases, with 11 bases lying between them. The CDR3 bases are TGTGCCAGCAGTTACACAGGACGGAGCTCCTACGAGCAGTACTTC. It is translated as CASSYTGRSSYEQYF.

This clonotype turned up a few times. This chain joins TRBV6-1 and TRBJ2-7, with D unresolved. Deletions cut 4 bases from V and 3 bases from J, with 4 bases between. The CDR3 contains 11 residues. From germline, CDR1 is MNHNS and CDR2 SASEGT. This chain's CDR3 is CASSASYEQYV. DNA for the CDR3: TGTGCCAGCAGTGCTAGCTACGAGCAGTACGTC.

V is TRBV29-1 and J is TRBJ2-4; no definite D call. Deletions cut 5 bases from V and 0 bases from J, with 11 bases between. The CDR3 spans 14 residues. The germline V gene has CDR1 SQVTM and CDR2 ANQGSEA. For the CDR3, the DNA is TGCAGCGTTAAGGAGTCCGGAGCCAAAAACATTCAGTACTTC. It codes for CSVKESGAKNIQYF.

A few counts support this clonotype. The chain carries TRBV28 and TRBJ2-1; D unresolved. The CDR3 totals 15 residues. CDR1 is MDHEN, CDR2 SYDVKM, per germline. V gave up 3 bases and J gave up 0 bases, with 9 bases separating them. The CDR3 here is CASSFYSSSYNEQFF. The CDR3 nucleotides are TGTGCCAGCAGTTTTTACAGTAGCTCCTACAATGAGCAGTTCTTC. The variable domain in full, completed from reference TRBV28 and TRBJ2-1, reads DVKVTQSSRYLVKRTGEKVFLECVQDMDHENMFWYRQDPGLGLRLIYFSYDVKMKEKGDIPEGYSVSREKKERFSLILESASTNQTSMYLCASSFYSSSYNEQFFGPGTRLTVL.

This clonotype was seen a few times. This rearrangement joins TRBV7-3 to TRBJ2-1; tentatively, D is TRBD2 (6 bases). This CDR3 contains 13 residues. Germline CDR1 is SGHTA and CDR2 is FQGTGA. V lost 3 bases and J 9 bases, leaving 12 bases between the germline ends. CDR3 protein: CASSFGEVGEQFF. The CDR3 nucleotides read TGTGCCAGCAGCTTCGGGGAGGTTGGTGAGCAGTTCTTC.

The rearrangement uses TRBV6-1 and TRBJ2-5; 7 positions match TRBD2. Germline values: CDR1 MNHNS, CDR2 SASEGT. J lost 2 bases, V lost 2 bases, and 11 bases had no gene match. This CDR3 has 17 amino acids. Here the CDR3 reads CASSEFSSGVSQETQYF. The CDR3 DNA is TGTGCCAGCAGTGAATTTTCAAGCGGGGTGTCGCAAGAGACCCAGTACTTC.

V gene TRBV11-2 combines with J gene TRBJ2-1; TRBD1 or TRBD2 may be the D gene (6 bases each). This CDR3 contains 17 residues. Between the trimmed V and J ends, which lost 1 base and 0 bases, there was a span of 13 bases. Germline V gene lookup returns CDR1 SGHAT and CDR2 FQNNGV. This chain's CDR3 is CASSLGGAGSSYNEQFF. Written as DNA, the CDR3 is TGTGCCAGCAGCTTAGGGGGGGCGGGGAGCTCCTACAATGAGCAGTTCTTC.

Note on this clonotype: Compared with germline, one end of the junction differs, possibly owing to a read error. The V and J genes are TRBV28 and TRBJ1-1; D possibly corresponds to TRBD1 (5 bases). Germline V gives CDR1 MDHEN, CDR2 SYDVKM. There are 15 residues in the CDR3. CDR3 protein: CASSTPGLPNTESFF. The CDR3 coding sequence is TGTGCCAGCAGTACCCCAGGGTTGCCGAACACTGAATCTTTCTTT.

The gene calls are TRBV12-3 or TRBV12-4 and TRBJ1-2; tentatively, D is TRBD1 (5 bases). The CDR3 length is 14 residues. V shed 1 base and J shed 6 bases, with 12 bases lying between them. CDR3: CASSLGSRVHGYTF. The CDR3 region has the DNA TGTGCCAGCAGTTTAGGAAGCAGGGTTCATGGCTACACCTTC.